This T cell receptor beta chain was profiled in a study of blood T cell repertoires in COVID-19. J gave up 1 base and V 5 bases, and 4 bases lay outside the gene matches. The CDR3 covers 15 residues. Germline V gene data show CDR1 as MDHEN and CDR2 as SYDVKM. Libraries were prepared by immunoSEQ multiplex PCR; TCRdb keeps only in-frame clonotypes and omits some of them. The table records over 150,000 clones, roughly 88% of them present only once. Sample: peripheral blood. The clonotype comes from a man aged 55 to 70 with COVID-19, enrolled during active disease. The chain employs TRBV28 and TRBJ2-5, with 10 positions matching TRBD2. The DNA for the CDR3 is TGTGCCAGCAGTCCTAGCGGGGGCCTCCAAGAGACCCAGTACTTC. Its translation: CASSPSGGLQETQYF.